The rows below give T cell receptor beta chains drawn from one sample of a study of CD8+ T cells in alopecia areata. The data were produced by immunoSEQ multiplex PCR, yet TCRdb's version contains in-frame clones alone and is incomplete. Among fewer than 250,000 clones listed, less than 45% were seen once. The sample was CD4+ T cells sorted from blood, taken between weeks 36 and 40, from a patient treated with tofacitinib. These receptors were obtained from a human donor with alopecia areata. Each CDR3 is given with its conserved first and last residue. The D gene is left open where the match is weak. Size tells how often a clone was seen (once, few, many) or the class of an expanded clone, and some rows leave it out.

d_call j_call v_call clone_size cdr3_aa cdr3_nt
- TRBJ2-2 TRBV5-1 once CASSLPRSTGELFF TGCGCCAGCAGCTTGCCCAGATCCACCGGGGAGCTGTTTTTT
- TRBJ2-3 TRBV7-2 - CASSFGTGDTQYF TGTGCCAGCAGCTTCGGGACGGGAGATACGCAGTATTTT
- TRBJ2-7 TRBV30 few CAAESHGPYEQYF TGTGCCGCCGAAAGCCACGGGCCCTACGAGCAGTACTTC
TRBD2 TRBJ2-1 TRBV28 - CASSESGRWGWQFF TGTGCCAGCAGTGAAAGCGGGAGATGGGGTTGGCAGTTCTTC
TRBD1 TRBJ1-5 TRBV6-5 - CASSWTGEGNQPQHF TGTGCCAGCAGCTGGACAGGTGAGGGCAATCAGCCCCAGCATTTT
- TRBJ2-7 TRBV6-6 - CASSYQPGGREQYF TGTGCCAGCAGTTACCAACCGGGCGGGCGTGAGCAGTACTTC
TRBD1 TRBJ2-7 TRBV19 - CASSPRQGSSYEQYF TGTGCCAGTAGCCCCCGACAGGGGTCGTCCTACGAGCAGTACTTC
- TRBJ2-5 TRBV29-1 - CSVVGGRKETQYF TGCAGCGTTGTAGGGGGGAGGAAAGAGACCCAGTACTTC
- TRBJ2-6 TRBV25-1 - CASSPGLGPGANVLTF TGTGCCAGCAGTCCCGGATTGGGACCTGGGGCCAACGTCCTGACTTTC
- TRBJ2-4 TRBV6-5 few CASSYSGNIQYF TGTGCCAGCAGTTACTCAGGGAACATTCAGTACTTC
- TRBJ1-1 TRBV10-3 - CAISDPQGINTEAFF TGTGCCATCAGTGACCCACAGGGAATAAACACTGAAGCTTTCTTT
- TRBJ1-3 TRBV29-1 - CSYRGGSGNTIYF TGCAGCTACCGGGGGGGCTCTGGAAACACCATATATTTT
TRBD1 TRBJ2-1 TRBV11-3 many CASSLGTGGYNEQFF TGTGCCAGCAGCTTGGGGACAGGGGGCTACAATGAGCAGTTCTTC
- TRBJ2-6 TRBV28 - CASSPHGSGANVLTF TGTGCCAGCAGTCCCCACGGGTCTGGGGCCAACGTCCTGACTTTC
- TRBJ1-2 TRBV6-1 - CAASAGYGYTF TGTGCAGCCTCAGCTGGCTATGGCTACACCTTC
- TRBJ2-7 TRBV5-6 - CASSLRGAYEQYF TGTGCCAGCAGCTTAAGGGGGGCCTACGAGCAGTACTTC
- TRBJ2-5 TRBV11-2 - CASSLEAGLGTQYF TGTGCCAGCAGCTTAGAGGCGGGGTTGGGGACCCAGTACTTC
- TRBJ1-1 TRBV29-1 few CSVAQWNTEAFF TGCAGCGTAGCGCAGTGGAACACTGAAGCTTTCTTT
- TRBJ1-2 TRBV5-1 once CASSTQLGRNYGYTF TGCGCCAGCAGCACGCAGCTGGGCAGAAACTATGGCTACACCTTC
- TRBJ2-2 TRBV4-2 - CASSHPEGRGETGELFF TGTGCCAGCAGCCATCCCGAGGGAAGGGGGGAGACCGGGGAGCTGTTTTTT
TRBD1 TRBJ1-2 TRBV29-1 - CSVATGERYGYTF TGCAGCGTTGCGACAGGGGAACGCTATGGCTACACCTTC
- TRBJ2-3 TRBV9 - CASSVVEGRTDTQYF TGTGCCAGCAGCGTAGTAGAAGGCAGGACAGATACGCAGTATTTT
TRBD1 TRBJ1-1 TRBV30 - CARRGTVNTEAFF TGTGCTCGGAGGGGGACAGTGAACACTGAAGCTTTCTTT
TRBD2 TRBJ2-7 TRBV29-1 - CSVRRLAGVEQYF TGCAGCGTAAGGCGGCTAGCGGGAGTCGAGCAGTACTTC
- TRBJ2-7 TRBV7-9 many CASSPQDYEQYF TGTGCCAGCAGTCCACAGGACTACGAGCAGTACTTC
TRBD2 TRBJ2-7 TRBV7-2 - CASSLSGGGYEQYF TGTGCCAGCAGCTTATCGGGAGGAGGCTACGAGCAGTACTTC
- TRBJ1-1 TRBV29-1 few CSVSVARGTEAFF TGCAGCGTTTCGGTCGCGCGAGGCACTGAAGCTTTCTTT
TRBD2 TRBJ2-2 TRBV9 - CASSVSPSGRYLTGELFF TGTGCCAGCAGCGTATCCCCTAGCGGGAGGTACTTGACCGGGGAGCTGTTTTTT
- TRBJ2-7 TRBV29-1 - CSVTHQGDEQYF TGCAGCGTGACCCATCAAGGGGACGAGCAGTACTTC
- TRBJ1-2 TRBV9 - CASSRRGYGYTF TGTGCCAGCAGCCGGAGGGGCTATGGCTACACCTTC
TRBD1 TRBJ2-2 TRBV9 - CASSPPRGKNTGELFF TGTGCCAGCAGCCCCCCCAGGGGGAAGAACACCGGGGAGCTGTTTTTT
- TRBJ2-7 TRBV28 many CASSKGRYYEQYF TGTGCCAGCAGTAAAGGGAGGTACTACGAGCAGTACTTC
TRBD1 TRBJ2-5 TRBV30 - CAWSSGQQETQYF TGTGCCTGGAGTTCGGGACAGCAAGAGACCCAGTACTTC
TRBD2 TRBJ2-1 TRBV7-2 few CASSPAGLYNEQFF TGTGCCAGCAGCCCTGCGGGACTATACAATGAGCAGTTCTTC
TRBD1 TRBJ2-2 TRBV7-9 - CASSFTPPGGANTGELFF TGTGCCAGCAGCTTTACCCCCCCAGGGGGCGCGAACACCGGGGAGCTGTTTTTT
- TRBJ2-3 TRBV30 - CAWSVGENTQYF TGTGCCTGGAGTGTGGGGGAGAATACGCAGTATTTT
TRBD2 TRBJ2-3 TRBV2 - CASSEAVVAGAKVKDTQYF TGTGCCAGCAGTGAAGCGGTGGTAGCGGGAGCAAAGGTTAAAGATACGCAGTATTTT
TRBD1 TRBJ2-5 TRBV5-1 - CASAVTGGQTQYF TGCGCCAGCGCCGTGACAGGGGGCCAGACCCAGTACTTC
TRBD1 TRBJ2-7 TRBV15 - CATSKRQGRSYEQYF TGTGCCACCAGCAAACGACAGGGTCGCTCCTACGAGCAGTACTTC
- TRBJ1-5 TRBV5-6 few CASSRGQRFDQPQHF TGTGCCAGCAGCCGAGGACAGCGGTTCGATCAGCCCCAGCATTTT
- TRBJ1-1 TRBV7-9 - CASSLATNTEAFF TGTGCCAGCAGCTTAGCAACGAACACTGAAGCTTTCTTT
- TRBJ2-1 TRBV30 few CAWSLRDRGEQFF TGTGCCTGGAGTTTGCGGGATCGGGGTGAGCAGTTCTTC
- TRBJ2-1 TRBV5-1 - CASSFTGPINEQFF TGCGCCAGCAGCTTCACCGGGCCGATCAATGAGCAGTTCTTC
TRBD2 TRBJ2-3 TRBV7-2 - CASSRQLAGVGDTQYF TGTGCCAGCAGCCGTCAGCTAGCGGGAGTGGGAGATACGCAGTATTTT
- TRBJ1-5 TRBV29-1 - CSVEVLQGQPQHF TGCAGCGTTGAAGTACTACAGGGACAGCCCCAGCATTTT
- TRBJ2-1 TRBV29-1 few CSVVPQYNEQFF TGCAGCGTTGTCCCACAGTACAATGAGCAGTTCTTC
TRBD2 TRBJ2-3 TRBV7-2 - CASSSMGTSRLRDF TGTGCCAGCAGCTCGATGGGGACTAGCAGGTTAAGGGATTTT
- TRBJ2-5 TRBV5-1 - CASSPAGRAETQYF TGCGCCAGCAGCCCCGCCGGCAGGGCCGAGACCCAGTACTTC
- TRBJ2-4 TRBV28 many CASSLLTPDGGTVQYF TGTGCCAGCAGTTTATTGACCCCCGACGGCGGAACGGTTCAGTACTTC
- TRBJ2-7 TRBV27 - CASSLSPRLNYEQYF TGTGCCAGCAGTTTATCCCCCAGACTAAACTACGAGCAGTACTTC
- TRBJ1-2 TRBV29-1 - CSVSHLPGQRAGGYTF TGCAGCGTTTCTCATTTACCGGGACAACGGGCCGGTGGCTACACCTTC
TRBD2 TRBJ2-3 TRBV15 few CATSRLRGLAGITDTQYF TGTGCCACCAGCAGACTCCGAGGGCTAGCGGGAATCACAGATACGCAGTATTTT
- TRBJ1-1 TRBV21-1 few CASRRQGPTEAFF TGTGCCAGCAGGCGACAGGGCCCCACTGAAGCTTTCTTT
- TRBJ1-1 TRBV27 few CASSSRGRNTEAFF TGTGCCAGCAGTTCTAGGGGGAGGAACACTGAAGCTTTCTTT
- TRBJ2-5 TRBV7-8 - CASSPYLWETQYF TGTGCCAGCAGCCCGTACCTTTGGGAGACCCAGTACTTC